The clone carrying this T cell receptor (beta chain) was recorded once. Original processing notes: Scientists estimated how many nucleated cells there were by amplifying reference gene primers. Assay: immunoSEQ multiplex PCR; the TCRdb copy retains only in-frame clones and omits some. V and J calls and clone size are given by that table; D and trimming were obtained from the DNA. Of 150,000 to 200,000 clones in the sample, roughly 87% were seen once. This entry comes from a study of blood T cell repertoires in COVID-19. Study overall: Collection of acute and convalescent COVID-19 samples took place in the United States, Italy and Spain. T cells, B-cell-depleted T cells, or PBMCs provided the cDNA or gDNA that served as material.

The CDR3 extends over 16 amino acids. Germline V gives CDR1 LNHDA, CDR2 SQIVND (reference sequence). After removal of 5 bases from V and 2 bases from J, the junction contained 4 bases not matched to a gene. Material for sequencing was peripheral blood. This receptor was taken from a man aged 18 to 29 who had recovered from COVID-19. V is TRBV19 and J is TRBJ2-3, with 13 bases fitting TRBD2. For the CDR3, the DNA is TGTGCCAGTAGTCCAGGGACTAGCGGGGTCACAGATACGCAGTATTTT. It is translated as CASSPGTSGVTDTQYF.